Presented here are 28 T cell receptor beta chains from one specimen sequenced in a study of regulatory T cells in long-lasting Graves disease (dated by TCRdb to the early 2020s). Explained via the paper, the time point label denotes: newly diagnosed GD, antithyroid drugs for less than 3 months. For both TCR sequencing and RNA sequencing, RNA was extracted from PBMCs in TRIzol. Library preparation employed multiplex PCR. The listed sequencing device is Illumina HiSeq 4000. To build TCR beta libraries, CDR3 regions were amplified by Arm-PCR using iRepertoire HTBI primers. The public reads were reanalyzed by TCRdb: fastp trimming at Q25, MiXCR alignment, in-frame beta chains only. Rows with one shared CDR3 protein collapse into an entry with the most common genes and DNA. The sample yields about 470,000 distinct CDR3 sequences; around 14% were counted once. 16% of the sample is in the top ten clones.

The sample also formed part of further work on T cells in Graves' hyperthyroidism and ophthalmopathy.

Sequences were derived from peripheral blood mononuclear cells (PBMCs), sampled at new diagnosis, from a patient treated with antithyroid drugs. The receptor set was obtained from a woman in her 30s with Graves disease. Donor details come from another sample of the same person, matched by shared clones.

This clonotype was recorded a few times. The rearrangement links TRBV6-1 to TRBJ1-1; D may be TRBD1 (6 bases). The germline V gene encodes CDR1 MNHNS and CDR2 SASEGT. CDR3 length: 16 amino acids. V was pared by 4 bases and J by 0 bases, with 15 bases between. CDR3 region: CASSGRDNLLNTEAFF. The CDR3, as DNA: TGTGCCAGCAGTGGGAGGGACAACCTTCTGAACACTGAAGCTTTCTTT.

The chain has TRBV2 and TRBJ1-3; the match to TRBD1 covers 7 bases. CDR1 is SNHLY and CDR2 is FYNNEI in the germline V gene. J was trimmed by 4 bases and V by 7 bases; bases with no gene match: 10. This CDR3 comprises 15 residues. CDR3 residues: CASNGLGGSGNTIYF. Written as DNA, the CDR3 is TGTGCCAGCAATGGGCTAGGGGGCTCCGGAAACACCATATATTTT.

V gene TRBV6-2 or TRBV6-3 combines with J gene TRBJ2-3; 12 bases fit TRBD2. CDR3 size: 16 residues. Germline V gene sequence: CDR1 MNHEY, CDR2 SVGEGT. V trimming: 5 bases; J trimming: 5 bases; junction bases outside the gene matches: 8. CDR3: CASSDRGLAGLDTQYF. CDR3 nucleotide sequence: TGTGCCAGCAGTGACCGAGGACTAGCGGGACTAGATACGCAGTATTTT.

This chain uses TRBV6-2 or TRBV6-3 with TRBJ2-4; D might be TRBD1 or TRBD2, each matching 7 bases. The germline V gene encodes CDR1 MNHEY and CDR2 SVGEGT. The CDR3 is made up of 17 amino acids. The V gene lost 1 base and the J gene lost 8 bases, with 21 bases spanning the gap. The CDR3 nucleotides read TGTGCCAGCAGTTACTGGACAGGACTAGTCGAAGGATACATTCAGTACTTC. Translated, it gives CASSYWTGLVEGYIQYF.

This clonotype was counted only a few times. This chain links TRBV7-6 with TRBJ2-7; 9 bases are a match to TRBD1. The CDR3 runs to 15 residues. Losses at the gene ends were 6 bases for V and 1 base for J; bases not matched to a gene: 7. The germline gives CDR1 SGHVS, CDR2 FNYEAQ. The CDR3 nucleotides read TGTGCCAGCAGTAGGGGACAGGGAAGGTCCTACGAGCAGTACTTC. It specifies CASSRGQGRSYEQYF.

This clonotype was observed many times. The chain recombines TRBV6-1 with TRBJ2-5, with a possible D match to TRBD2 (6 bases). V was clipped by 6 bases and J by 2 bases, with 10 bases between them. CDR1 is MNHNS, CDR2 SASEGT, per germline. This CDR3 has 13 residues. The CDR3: CASREGPQETQYF. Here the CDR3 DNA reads TGTGCCAGCAGGGAGGGACCTCAAGAGACCCAGTACTTC.

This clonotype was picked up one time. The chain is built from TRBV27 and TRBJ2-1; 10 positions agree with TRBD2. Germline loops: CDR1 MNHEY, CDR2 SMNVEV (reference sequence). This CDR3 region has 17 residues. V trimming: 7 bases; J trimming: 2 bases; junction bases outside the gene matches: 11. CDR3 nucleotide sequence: TGTGCCAGCACGGCTCTAGCGGGAGTGGGGACCTACAATGAGCAGTTCTTC. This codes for CASTALAGVGTYNEQFF.

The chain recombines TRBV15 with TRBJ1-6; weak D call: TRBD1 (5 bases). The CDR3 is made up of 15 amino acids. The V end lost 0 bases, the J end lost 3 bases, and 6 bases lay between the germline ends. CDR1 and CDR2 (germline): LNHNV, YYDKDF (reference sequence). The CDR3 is CATSRDQGYNSPLHF. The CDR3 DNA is TGTGCCACCAGCAGAGATCAGGGCTATAATTCACCCCTCCACTTT.

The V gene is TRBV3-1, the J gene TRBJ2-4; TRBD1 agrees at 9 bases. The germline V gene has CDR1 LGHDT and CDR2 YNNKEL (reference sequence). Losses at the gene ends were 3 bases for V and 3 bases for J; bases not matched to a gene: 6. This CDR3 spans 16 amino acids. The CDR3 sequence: CASSQDGTGIKNIQYF. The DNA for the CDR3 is TGTGCCAGCAGCCAGGACGGGACAGGGATCAAAAACATTCAGTACTTC.

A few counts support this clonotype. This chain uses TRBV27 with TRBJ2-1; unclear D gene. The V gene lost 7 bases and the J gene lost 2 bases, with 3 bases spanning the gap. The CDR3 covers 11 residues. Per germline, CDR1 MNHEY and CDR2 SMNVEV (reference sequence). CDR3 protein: CASKTYNEQFF. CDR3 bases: TGTGCCAGCAAAACCTACAATGAGCAGTTCTTC.

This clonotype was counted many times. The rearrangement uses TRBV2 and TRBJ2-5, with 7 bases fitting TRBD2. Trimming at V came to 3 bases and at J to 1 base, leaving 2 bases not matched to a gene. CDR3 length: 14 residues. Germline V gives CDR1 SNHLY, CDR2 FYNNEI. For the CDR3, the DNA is TGTGCCAGCAGTGAGGGGGAGGGCCAAGAGACCCAGTACTTC. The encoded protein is CASSEGEGQETQYF.

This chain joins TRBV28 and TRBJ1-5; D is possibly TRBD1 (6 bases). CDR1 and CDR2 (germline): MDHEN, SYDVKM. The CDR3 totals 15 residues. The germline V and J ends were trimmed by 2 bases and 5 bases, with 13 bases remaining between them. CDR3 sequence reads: CASSLQGFVYQPQHF. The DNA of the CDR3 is TGTGCCAGCAGTTTACAGGGGTTTGTATATCAGCCCCAGCATTTT.

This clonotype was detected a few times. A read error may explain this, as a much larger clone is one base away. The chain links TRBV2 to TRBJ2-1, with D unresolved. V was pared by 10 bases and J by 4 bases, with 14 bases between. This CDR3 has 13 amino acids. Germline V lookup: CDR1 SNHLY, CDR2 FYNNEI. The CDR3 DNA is TGTGCCACCCTCCTGGAACTATACAATGAGCAGTTCTTC. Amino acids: CATLLELYNEQFF.

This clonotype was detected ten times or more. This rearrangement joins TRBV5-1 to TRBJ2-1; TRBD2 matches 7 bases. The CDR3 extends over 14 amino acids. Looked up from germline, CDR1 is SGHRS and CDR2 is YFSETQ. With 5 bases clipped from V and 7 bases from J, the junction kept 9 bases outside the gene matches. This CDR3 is CASSTRLAENEQFF. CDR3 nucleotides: TGCGCCAGCAGTACCCGACTAGCTGAGAATGAGCAGTTCTTC.

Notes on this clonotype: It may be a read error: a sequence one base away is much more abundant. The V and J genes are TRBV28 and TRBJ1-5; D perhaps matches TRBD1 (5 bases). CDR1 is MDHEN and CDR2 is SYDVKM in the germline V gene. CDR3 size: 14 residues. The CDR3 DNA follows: TGTACCAGCAGTTTAGAGGGACTGAATCAGCCCCAGCATTTT. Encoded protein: CTSSLEGLNQPQHF.

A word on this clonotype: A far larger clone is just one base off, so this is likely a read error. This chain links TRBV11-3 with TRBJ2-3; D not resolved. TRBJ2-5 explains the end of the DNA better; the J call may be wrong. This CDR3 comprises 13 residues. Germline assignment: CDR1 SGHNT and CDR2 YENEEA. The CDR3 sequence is CASSSEAKGTQYF. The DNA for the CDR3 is TGTGCCAGCAGCTCAGAGGCAAAAGGGACCCAGTACTTC.

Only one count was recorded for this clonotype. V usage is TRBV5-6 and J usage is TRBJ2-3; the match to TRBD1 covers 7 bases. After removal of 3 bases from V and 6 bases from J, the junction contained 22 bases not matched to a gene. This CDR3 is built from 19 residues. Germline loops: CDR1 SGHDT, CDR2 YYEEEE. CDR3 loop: CASSSESIPNRGRWDTQYF. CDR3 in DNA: TGTGCCAGCAGCTCCGAGTCCATTCCGAACAGGGGAAGGTGGGATACGCAGTATTTT.

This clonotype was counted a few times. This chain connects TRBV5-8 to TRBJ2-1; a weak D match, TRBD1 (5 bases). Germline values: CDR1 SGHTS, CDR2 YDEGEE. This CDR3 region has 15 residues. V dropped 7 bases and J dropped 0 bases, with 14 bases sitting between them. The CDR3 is CASGALTNSYNEQFF. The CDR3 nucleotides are TGTGCCAGCGGGGCCCTGACAAACTCCTACAATGAGCAGTTCTTC.

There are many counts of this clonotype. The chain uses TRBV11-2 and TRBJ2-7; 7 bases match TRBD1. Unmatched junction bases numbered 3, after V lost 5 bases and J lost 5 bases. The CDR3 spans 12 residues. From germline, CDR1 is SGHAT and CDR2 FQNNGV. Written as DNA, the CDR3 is TGTGCCAGCAGCCCGACAGGGAACGAGCAGTACTTC. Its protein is CASSPTGNEQYF.

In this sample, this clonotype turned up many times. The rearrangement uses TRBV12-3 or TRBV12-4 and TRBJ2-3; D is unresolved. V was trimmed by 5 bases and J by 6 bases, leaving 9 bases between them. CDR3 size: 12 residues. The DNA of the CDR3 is TGTGCCAGCAGTCTCCATTCGGATACGCAGTATTTT. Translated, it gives CASSLHSDTQYF.

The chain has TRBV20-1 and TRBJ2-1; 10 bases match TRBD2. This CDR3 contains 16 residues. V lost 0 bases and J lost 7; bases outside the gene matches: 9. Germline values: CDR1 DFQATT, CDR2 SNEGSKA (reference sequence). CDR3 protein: CSARDSASGSFNEQFF. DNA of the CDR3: TGCAGTGCTAGAGATTCGGCTAGCGGGAGTTTTAATGAGCAGTTCTTC.

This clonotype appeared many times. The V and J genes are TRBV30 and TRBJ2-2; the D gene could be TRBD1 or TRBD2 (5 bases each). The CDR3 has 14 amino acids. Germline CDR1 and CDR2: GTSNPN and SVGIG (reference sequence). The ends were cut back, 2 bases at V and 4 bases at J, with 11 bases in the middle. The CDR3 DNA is TGTGCCTGGAGTCCAACAGGAGGCACCGGGGAGCTGTTTTTT. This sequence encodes CAWSPTGGTGELFF.

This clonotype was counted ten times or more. CDR3: CASSEGPGATEAFF. The CDR3 DNA sequence: TGTGCCAGCAGTGAAGGGCCCGGGGCCACTGAAGCTTTCTTT. The chain is built from TRBV6-1 and TRBJ1-1, with a possible D match to TRBD1 (5 bases). Germline-derived CDR1 and CDR2 are MNHNS and SASEGT. V lost 1 base and J lost 4, with 10 bases in between. The CDR3 is made up of 14 amino acids.

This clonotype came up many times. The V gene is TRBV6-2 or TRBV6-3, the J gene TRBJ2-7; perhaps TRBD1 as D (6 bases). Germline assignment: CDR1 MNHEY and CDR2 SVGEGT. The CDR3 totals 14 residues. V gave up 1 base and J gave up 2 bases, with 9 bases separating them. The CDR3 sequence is CASSYFRGPYEQYF. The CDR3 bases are TGTGCCAGCAGTTACTTCAGGGGACCCTACGAGCAGTACTTC.

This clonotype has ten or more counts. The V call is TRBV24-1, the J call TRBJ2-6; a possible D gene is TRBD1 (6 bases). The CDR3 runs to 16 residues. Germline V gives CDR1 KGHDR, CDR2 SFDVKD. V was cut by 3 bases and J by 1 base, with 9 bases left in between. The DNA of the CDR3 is TGTGCCACCAGTGATGCGGACAGATCTGGGGCCAACGTCCTGACTTTC. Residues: CATSDADRSGANVLTF.

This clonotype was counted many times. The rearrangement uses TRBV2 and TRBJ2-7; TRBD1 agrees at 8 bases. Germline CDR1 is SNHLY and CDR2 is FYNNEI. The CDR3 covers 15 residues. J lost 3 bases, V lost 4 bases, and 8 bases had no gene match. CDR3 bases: TGTGCCAGCAGTGCTGGACAGGGTAATTTCTACGAGCAGTACTTC. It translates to CASSAGQGNFYEQYF.

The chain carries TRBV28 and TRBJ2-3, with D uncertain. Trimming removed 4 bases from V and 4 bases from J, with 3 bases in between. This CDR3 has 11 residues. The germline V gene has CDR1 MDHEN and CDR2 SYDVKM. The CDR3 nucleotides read TGTGCCAGCAGTTACCCAGATACGCAGTATTTT. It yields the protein CASSYPDTQYF.

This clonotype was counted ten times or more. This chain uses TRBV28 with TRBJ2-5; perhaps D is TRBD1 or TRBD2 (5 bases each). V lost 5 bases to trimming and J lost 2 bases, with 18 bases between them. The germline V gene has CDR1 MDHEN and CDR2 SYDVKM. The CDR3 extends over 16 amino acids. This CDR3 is CASSPHLMGPQETQYF. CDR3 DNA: TGTGCCAGCAGTCCCCACCTGATGGGACCTCAAGAGACCCAGTACTTC.